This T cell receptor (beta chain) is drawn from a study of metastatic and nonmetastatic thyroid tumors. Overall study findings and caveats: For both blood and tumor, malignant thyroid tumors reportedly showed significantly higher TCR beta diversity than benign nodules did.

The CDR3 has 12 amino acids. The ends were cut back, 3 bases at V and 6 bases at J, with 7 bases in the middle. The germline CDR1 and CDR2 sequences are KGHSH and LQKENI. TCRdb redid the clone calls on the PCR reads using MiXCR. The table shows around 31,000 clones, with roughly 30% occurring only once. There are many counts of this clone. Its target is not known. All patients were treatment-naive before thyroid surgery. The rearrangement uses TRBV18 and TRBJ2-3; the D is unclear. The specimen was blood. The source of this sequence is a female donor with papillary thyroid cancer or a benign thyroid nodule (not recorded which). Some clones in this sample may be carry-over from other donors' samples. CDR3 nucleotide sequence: TGTGCCAGCTCACCGAACAGTGATACGCAGTATTTT. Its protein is CASSPNSDTQYF.